This T cell receptor beta chain was sequenced in a study of T cell responses to AZD1222 COVID-19 vaccine. Method: immunoSEQ multiplex PCR; TCRdb's copy keeps in-frame clones and lacks some. The data contain approximately 80,000 clones, about 91% of them singletons. Findings of the study overall: Seropositive status at baseline applied to only a handful of AZD1222 recipients.

Samples with a second dose at about 4 or about 12 weeks were pooled together. Of note for this clone: What it recognizes is unknown.

Per germline, CDR1 LGHNA and CDR2 YSLEER. The germline V and J ends were trimmed by 0 bases and 10 bases, with 10 bases remaining between them. The CDR3 totals 13 residues. The input for sequencing was peripheral blood, taken 28 days after the second AZD1222 dose. This receptor was taken from an adult who received the AZD1222 COVID-19 vaccine. This chain uses TRBV4-3 with TRBJ2-1; D remains ambiguous. The CDR3 nucleotides are TGCGCCAGCAGCCAAGATAAGGACGGAGAGCAGTTCTTC. Translated, it gives CASSQDKDGEQFF.